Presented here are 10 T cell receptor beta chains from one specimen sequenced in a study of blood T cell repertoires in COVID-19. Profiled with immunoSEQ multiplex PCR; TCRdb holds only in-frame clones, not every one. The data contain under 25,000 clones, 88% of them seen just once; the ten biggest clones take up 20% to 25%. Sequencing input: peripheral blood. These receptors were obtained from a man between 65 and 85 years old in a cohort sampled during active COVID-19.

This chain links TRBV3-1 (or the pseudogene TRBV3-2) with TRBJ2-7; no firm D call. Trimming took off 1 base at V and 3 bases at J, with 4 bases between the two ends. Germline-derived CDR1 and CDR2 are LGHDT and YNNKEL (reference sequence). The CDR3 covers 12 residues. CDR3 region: CASSQVYYEQYF. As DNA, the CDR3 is TGTGCCAGCAGCCAAGTCTACTACGAGCAGTACTTC.

This CDR3 is CASKILGEEGYNEQFF. CDR3 coding DNA: TGTGCCAGCAAAATCCTCGGGGAAGAAGGTTACAATGAGCAGTTCTTC. V is TRBV27 and J is TRBJ2-1; tentatively, D is TRBD2 (5 bases). Trimming took 7 bases from V and 4 from J, leaving 20 bases between them. The CDR3 totals 16 residues. From germline, CDR1 is MNHEY and CDR2 SMNVEV (reference sequence).

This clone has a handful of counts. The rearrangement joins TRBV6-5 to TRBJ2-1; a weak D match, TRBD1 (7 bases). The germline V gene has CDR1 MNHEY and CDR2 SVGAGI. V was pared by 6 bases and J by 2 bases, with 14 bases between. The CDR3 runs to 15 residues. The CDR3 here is CASRVRRGAYNEQFF. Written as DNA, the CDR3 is TGTGCCAGCAGAGTCCGCAGGGGGGCCTACAATGAGCAGTTCTTC.

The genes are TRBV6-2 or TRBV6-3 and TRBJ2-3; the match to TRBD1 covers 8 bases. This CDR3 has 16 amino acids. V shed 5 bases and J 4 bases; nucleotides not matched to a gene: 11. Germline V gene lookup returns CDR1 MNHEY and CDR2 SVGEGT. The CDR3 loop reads CASSPDRGKVADTQYF. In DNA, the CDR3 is TGTGCCAGCAGTCCCGACAGGGGTAAAGTCGCAGATACGCAGTATTTT.

Here the CDR3 reads CATSRGNRDNEKLFF. CDR3 DNA sequence: TGTGCCACCAGCAGGGGAAACAGGGACAATGAAAAACTGTTTTTT. The chain carries TRBV15 and TRBJ1-4, with D possibly TRBD1 on 6 matching bases. Germline CDR1 is LNHNV and CDR2 is YYDKDF (reference sequence). This CDR3 comprises 15 residues. The V gene lost 3 bases and the J gene lost 5 bases, with 13 bases spanning the gap.

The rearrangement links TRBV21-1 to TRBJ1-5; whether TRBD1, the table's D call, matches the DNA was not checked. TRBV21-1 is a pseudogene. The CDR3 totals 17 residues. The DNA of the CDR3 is TGTGCCAGCAGCAAAGCTAGGACAGGGGGTTCTTGTCAGCCCCAGCATTTT. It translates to CASSKARTGGSCQPQHF.

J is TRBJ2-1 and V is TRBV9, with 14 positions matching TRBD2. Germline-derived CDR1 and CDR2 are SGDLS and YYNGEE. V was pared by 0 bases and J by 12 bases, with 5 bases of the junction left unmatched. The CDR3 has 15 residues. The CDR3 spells CASSVETSGRAGQFF. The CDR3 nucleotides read TGTGCCAGCAGCGTAGAGACTAGCGGGAGGGCCGGGCAGTTCTTC.

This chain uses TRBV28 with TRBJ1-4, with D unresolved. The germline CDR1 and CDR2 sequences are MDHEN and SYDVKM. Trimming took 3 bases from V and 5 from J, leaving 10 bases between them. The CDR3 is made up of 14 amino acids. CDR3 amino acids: CASSFPGVNEKLFF. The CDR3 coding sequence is TGTGCCAGCAGTTTCCCCGGGGTGAATGAAAAACTGTTTTTT.

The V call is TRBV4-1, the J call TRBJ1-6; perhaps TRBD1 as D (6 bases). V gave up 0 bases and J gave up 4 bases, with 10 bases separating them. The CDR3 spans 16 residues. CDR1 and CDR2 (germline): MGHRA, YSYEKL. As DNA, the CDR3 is TGCGCCAGCAGCCAAGATGGACAGAGATATAATTCACCCCTCCACTTT. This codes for CASSQDGQRYNSPLHF.

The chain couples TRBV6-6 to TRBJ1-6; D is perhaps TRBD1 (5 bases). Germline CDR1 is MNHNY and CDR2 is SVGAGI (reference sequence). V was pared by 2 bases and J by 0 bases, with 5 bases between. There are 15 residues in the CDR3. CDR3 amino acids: CASSYDSSYNSPLHF. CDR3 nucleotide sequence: TGTGCCAGCAGTTACGACAGCTCCTATAATTCACCCCTCCACTTT.